This T cell receptor (beta chain) is from a study of cytomegalovirus exposure and HLA in healthy donors. Use of 60 Vbeta and 13 Jbeta primers characterized the PCR. Using immunoSEQ multiplex PCR, the repertoire was profiled, and TCRdb retains in-frame clones only, with some absent. The table shows 100,000 or so clones, with more than 75% occurring only once. The CDR3 has 17 residues. Germline-derived CDR1 and CDR2 are MGHDK and SYGVNS. The ends were cut back, 2 bases at V and 7 bases at J, with 20 bases in the middle. The sample consisted of PBMCs. The TCR sequence derives from a woman in her forties or fifties in good health and CMV-seropositive. The genes are TRBV25-1 and TRBJ2-2, with TRBD2 as a possible D gene (6 bases). This CDR3 reads CASSEGGTSVVVGELFF. The CDR3 DNA sequence: TGTGCCAGCAGTGAAGGGGGGACTTCTGTTGTTGTCGGGGAGCTGTTTTTT. Variable domain in full (rest from reference TRBV25-1 and TRBJ2-2): EADIYQTPRYLVIGTGKKITLECSQTMGHDKMYWYQQDPGMELHLIHYSYGVNSTEKGDLSSESTVSRIRTEHFPLTLESARPSHTSQYLCASSEGGTSVVVGELFFGEGSRLTVL.